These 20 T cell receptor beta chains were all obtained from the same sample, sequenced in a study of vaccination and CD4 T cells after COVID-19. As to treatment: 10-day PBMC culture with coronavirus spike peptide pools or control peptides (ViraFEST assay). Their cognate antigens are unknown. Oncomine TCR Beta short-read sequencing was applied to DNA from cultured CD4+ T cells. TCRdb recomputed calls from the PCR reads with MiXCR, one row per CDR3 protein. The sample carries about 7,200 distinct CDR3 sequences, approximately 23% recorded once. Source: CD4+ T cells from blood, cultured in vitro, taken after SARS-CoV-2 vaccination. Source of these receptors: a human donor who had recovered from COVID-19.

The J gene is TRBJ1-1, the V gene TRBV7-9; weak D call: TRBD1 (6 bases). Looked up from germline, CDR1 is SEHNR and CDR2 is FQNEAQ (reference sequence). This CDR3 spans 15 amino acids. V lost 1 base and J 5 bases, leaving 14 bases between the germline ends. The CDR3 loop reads CASSLEGGSPTEAFF. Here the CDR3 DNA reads TGTGCCAGCAGCTTAGAGGGGGGTAGCCCTACTGAAGCTTTCTTT.

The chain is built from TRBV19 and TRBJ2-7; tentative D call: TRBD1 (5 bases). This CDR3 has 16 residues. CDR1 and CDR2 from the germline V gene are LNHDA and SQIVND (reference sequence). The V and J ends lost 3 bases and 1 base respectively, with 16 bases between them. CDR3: CASSMKNGAGSYEQYF. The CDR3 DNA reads TGTGCCAGTAGTATGAAGAATGGTGCAGGGTCCTACGAGCAGTACTTC.

The CDR3 here is CSAPRVGQANSPLHF. In DNA, the CDR3 is TGCAGTGCCCCAAGGGTAGGACAGGCAAATTCACCCCTCCACTTT. J is TRBJ1-6 and V is TRBV20-1, with 7 bases matching TRBD1. After removal of 6 bases from V and 7 bases from J, the junction contained 12 bases not matched to a gene. This CDR3 comprises 15 residues. Germline values: CDR1 DFQATT, CDR2 SNEGSKA (reference sequence).

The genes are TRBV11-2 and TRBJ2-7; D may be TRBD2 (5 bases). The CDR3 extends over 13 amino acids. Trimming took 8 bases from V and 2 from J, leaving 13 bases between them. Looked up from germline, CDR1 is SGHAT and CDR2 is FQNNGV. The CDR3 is CASAKRETYEQYF. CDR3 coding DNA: TGTGCCAGCGCAAAGAGGGAGACCTACGAGCAGTACTTC.

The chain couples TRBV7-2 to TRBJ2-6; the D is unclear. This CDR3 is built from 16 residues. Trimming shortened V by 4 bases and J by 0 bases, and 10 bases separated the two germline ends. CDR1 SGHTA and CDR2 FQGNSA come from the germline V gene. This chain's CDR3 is CASSSKGSSGANVLTF. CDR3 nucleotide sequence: TGTGCCAGCAGCTCCAAGGGATCCTCTGGGGCCAACGTCCTGACTTTC.

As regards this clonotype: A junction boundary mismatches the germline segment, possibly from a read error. This chain's CDR3 is CANSDRGHADTQYF. The CDR3 DNA sequence: TGTGCCAACAGTGACAGGGGGCATGCAGATACGCAGTATTTT. V and J are TRBV6-4 and TRBJ2-3, with 10 nucleotides matching TRBD1. Germline V lookup: CDR1 MRHNA, CDR2 SNTAGT. The CDR3 runs to 14 residues.

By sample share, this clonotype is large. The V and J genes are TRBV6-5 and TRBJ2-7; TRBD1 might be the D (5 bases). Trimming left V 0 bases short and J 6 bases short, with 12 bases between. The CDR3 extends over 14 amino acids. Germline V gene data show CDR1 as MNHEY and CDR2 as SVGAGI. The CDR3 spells CASSYSGIRGEQYF. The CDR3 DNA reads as TGTGCCAGCAGTTACTCAGGAATAAGGGGCGAGCAGTACTTC.

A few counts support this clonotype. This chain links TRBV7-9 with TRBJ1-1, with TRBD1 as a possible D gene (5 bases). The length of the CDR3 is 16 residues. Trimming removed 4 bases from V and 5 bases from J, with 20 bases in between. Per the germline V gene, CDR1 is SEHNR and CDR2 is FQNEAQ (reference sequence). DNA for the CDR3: TGTGCCAGCAGCTCCAGGGCTAGGAGGAGTCGGACTGAAGCTTTCTTT. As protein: CASSSRARRSRTEAFF. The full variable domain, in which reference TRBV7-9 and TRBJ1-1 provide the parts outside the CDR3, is DTGVSQNPRHKITKRGQNVTFRCDPISEHNRLYWYRQTLGQGPEFLTYFQNEAQLEKSRLLSDRFSAERPKGSFSTLEIQRTEQGDSAMYLCASSSRARRSRTEAFFGQGTRLTVV.

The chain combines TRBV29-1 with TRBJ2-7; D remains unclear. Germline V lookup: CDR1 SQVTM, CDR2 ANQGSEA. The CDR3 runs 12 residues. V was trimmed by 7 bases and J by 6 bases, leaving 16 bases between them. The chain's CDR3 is CSADGQSGEQYF. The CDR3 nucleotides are TGCAGCGCAGATGGGCAGTCCGGCGAGCAGTACTTC.

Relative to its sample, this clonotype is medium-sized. The CDR3 bases are TGCAGTGCTAGAGTAGCGGGATTCCTCTCCTACGAGCAGTACTTC. Its translation: CSARVAGFLSYEQYF. This rearrangement joins TRBV20-1 to TRBJ2-7; 8 bases are shared with TRBD2. This CDR3 region has 15 residues. Looked up from germline, CDR1 is DFQATT and CDR2 is SNEGSKA (reference sequence). Unmatched junction bases numbered 5, after V lost 1 base and J lost 0 bases.

DNA for the CDR3: TGCGCCAGCAGCCCTCTTGGGACTAGCGGGGGCACAGATACGCAGTATTTT. It yields the protein CASSPLGTSGGTDTQYF. The chain couples TRBV5-1 to TRBJ2-3; the match to TRBD2 covers 13 bases. V lost 4 bases and J lost 1; bases outside the gene matches: 6. This CDR3 is built from 17 residues. Germline V gene lookup returns CDR1 SGHRS and CDR2 YFSETQ.

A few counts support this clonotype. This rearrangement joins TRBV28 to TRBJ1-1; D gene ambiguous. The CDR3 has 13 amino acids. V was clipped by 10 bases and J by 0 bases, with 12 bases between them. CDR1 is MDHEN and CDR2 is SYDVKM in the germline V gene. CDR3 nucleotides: TGTGCCACCATGGGCCTCTTGAACACTGAAGCTTTCTTT. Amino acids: CATMGLLNTEAFF.

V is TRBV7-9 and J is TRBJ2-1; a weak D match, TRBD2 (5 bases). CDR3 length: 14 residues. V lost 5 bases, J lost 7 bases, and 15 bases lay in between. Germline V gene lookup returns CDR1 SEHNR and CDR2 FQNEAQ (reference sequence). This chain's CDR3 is CASSPREGQNEQFF. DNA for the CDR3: TGTGCCAGCAGCCCCCGGGAAGGGCAGAATGAGCAGTTCTTC.

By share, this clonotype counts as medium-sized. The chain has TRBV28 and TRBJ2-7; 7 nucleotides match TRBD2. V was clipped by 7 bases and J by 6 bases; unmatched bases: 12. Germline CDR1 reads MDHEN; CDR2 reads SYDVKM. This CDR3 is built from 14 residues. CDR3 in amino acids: CASTMGGDAREQYF. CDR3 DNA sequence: TGTGCCAGCACTATGGGGGGGGATGCACGCGAGCAGTACTTC.

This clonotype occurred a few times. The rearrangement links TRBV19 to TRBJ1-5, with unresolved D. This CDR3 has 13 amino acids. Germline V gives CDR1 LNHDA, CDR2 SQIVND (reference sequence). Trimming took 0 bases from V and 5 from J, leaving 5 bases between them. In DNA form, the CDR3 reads TGTGCCAGTAGTATAGATCTAGATCAGCCCCAGCATTTT. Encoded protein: CASSIDLDQPQHF.

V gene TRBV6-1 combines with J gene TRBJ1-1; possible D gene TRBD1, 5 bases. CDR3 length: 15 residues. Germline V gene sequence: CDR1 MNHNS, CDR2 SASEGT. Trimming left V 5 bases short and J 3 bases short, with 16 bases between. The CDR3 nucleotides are TGTGCCAGCAGTCGGGACCGCTTGGAGGACACTGAAGCTTTCTTT. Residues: CASSRDRLEDTEAFF.

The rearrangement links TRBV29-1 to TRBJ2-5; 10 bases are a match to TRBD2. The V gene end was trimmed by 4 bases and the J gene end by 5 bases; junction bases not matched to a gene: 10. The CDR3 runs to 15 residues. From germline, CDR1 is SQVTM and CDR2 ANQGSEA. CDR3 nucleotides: TGCAGCGTTGGATACCGTACTAGCGGGGACGAGACCCAGTACTTC. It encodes CSVGYRTSGDETQYF.

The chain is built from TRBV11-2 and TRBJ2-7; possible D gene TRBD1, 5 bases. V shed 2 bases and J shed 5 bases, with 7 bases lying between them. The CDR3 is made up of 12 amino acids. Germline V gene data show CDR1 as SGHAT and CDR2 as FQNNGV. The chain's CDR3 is CASSLWGHEQYF. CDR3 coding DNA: TGTGCCAGCAGCTTATGGGGCCACGAGCAGTACTTC.

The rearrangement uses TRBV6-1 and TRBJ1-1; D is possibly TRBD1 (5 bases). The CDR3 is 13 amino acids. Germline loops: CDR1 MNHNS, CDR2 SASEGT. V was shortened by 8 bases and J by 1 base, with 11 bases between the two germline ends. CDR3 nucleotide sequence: TGTGCCAGCGGCCGGGGGGGGAACACTGAAGCTTTCTTT. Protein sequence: CASGRGGNTEAFF.

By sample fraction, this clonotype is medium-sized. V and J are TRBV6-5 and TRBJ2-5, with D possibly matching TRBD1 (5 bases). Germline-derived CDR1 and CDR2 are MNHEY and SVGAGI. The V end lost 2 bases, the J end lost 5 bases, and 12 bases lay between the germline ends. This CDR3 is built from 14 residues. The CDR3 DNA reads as TGTGCCAGCAGTTACCAGGGTATAGAGGAGACCCAGTACTTC. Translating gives CASSYQGIEETQYF.